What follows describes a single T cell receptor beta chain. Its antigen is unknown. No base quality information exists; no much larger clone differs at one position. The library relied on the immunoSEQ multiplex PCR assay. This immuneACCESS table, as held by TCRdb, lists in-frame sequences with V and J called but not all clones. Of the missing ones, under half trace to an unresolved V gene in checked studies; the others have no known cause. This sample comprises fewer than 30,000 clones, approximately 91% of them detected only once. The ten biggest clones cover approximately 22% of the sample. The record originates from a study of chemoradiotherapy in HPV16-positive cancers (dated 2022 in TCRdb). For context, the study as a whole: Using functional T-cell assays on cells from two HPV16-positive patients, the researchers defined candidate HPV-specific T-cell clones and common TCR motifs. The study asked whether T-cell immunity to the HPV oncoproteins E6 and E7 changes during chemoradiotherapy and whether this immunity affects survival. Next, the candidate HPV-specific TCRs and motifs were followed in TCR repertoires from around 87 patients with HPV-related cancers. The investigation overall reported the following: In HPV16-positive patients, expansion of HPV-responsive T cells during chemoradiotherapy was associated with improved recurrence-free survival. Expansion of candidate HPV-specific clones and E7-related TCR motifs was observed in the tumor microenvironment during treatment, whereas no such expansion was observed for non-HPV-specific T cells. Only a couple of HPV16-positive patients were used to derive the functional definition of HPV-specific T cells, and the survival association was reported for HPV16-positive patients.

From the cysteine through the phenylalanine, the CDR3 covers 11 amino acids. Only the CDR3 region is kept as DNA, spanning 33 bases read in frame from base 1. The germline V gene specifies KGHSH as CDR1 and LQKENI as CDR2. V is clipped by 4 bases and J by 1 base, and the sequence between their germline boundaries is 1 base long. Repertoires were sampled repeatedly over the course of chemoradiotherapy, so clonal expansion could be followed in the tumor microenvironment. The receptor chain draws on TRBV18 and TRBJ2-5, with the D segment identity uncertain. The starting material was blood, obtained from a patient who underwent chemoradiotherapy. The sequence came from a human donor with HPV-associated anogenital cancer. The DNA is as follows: TGTGCCAGCTCACTCCAAGAGACCCAGTACTTC. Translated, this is CASSLQETQYF.